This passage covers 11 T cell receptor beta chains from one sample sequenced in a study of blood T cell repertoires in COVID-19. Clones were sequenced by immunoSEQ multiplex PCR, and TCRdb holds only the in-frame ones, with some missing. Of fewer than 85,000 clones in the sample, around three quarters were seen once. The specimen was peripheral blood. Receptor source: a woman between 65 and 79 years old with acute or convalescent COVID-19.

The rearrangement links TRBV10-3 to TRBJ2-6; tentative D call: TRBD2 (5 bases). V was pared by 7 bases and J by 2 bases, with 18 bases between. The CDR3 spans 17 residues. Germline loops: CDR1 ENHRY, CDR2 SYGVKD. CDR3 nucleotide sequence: TGTGCCATCAAAACGCCGGAGGTAAGAACTGGGGCCAACGTCCTGACTTTC. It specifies CAIKTPEVRTGANVLTF.

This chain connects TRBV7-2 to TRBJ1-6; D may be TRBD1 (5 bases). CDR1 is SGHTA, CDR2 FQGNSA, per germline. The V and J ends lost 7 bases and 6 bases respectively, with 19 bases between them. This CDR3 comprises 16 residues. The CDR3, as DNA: TGTGCCAGCACCCGAATGCCGCGGGGGAGTAATTCACCCCTCCACTTT. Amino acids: CASTRMPRGSNSPLHF.

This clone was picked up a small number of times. The CDR3 sequence is CASSLPGGGGMNTEAFF. CDR3 sequence (DNA): TGTGCCAGCAGCTTGCCGGGGGGAGGAGGGATGAACACTGAAGCTTTCTTT. The chain recombines TRBV5-8 with TRBJ1-1; tentatively, D is TRBD1 (5 bases). Germline V gene data show CDR1 as SGHTS and CDR2 as YDEGEE. The CDR3 is made up of 17 amino acids. V lost 1 base and J lost 0, with 16 bases in between. Filled out from reference TRBV5-8 and TRBJ1-1, the complete variable domain reads EAGVTQSPTHLIKTRGQQATLRCSPISGHTSVYWYQQALGLGLQFLLWYDEGEERNRGNFPPRFSGRQFPNYSSELNVNALELEDSALYLCASSLPGGGGMNTEAFFGQGTRLTVV.

CDR3 protein: CASSLETGVTEAFF. The CDR3 bases are TGCGCCAGCAGCTTGGAGACAGGGGTCACTGAAGCTTTCTTT. V and J are TRBV5-1 and TRBJ1-1; 8 bases align to TRBD1. Germline V gene lookup returns CDR1 SGHRS and CDR2 YFSETQ. With 0 bases clipped from V and 4 bases from J, the junction kept 2 bases outside the gene matches. The CDR3 has 14 residues.

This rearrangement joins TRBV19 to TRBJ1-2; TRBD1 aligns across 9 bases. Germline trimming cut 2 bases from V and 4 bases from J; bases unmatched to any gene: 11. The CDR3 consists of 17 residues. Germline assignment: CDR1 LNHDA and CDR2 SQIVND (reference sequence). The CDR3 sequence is CASSIPGTGQGFYGYTF. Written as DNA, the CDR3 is TGTGCCAGTAGTATACCCGGGACAGGGCAGGGGTTCTATGGCTACACCTTC.

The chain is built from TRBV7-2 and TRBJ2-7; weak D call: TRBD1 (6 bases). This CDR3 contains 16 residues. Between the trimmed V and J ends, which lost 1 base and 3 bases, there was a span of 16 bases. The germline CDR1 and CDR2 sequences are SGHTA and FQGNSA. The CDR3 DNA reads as TGTGCCAGCAGCTTAGACAGTACAGGGTTGGGCTACGAGCAGTACTTC. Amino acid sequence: CASSLDSTGLGYEQYF.

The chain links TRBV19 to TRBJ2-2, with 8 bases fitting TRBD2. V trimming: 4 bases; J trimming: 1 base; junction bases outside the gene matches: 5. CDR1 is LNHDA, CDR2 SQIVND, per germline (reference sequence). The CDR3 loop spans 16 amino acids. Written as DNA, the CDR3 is TGTGCCAGTAGTACCCTAGCGGGTATGAACACCGGGGAGCTGTTTTTT. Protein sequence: CASSTLAGMNTGELFF.

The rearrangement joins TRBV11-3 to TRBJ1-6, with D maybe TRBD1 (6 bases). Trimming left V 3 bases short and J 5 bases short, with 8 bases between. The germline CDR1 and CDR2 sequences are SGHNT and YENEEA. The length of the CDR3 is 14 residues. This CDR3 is CASSFRGDNSPLHF. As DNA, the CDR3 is TGTGCCAGCAGCTTCAGGGGCGATAATTCACCCCTCCACTTT.

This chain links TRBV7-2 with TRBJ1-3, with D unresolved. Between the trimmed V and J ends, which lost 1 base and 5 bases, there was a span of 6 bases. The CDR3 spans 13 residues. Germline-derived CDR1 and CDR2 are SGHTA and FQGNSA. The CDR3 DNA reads TGTGCCAGCAGCTTAGGAGCGAGAAACACCATATATTTT. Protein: CASSLGARNTIYF.

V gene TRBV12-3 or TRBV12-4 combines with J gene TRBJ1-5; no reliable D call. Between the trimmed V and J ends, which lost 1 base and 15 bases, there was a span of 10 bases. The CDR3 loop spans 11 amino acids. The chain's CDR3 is CASSLGSSSHF. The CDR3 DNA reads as TGTGCCAGCAGTTTAGGGTCCAGTTCGCATTTT.

CDR3 bases: TGTGCCAGCAGCAGGGAATGGACGGTAAACACTGAAGCTTTCTTT. Translation: CASSREWTVNTEAFF. The chain combines TRBV2 with TRBJ1-1; perhaps TRBD1 as D (5 bases). Germline V CDR1 and CDR2: SNHLY, FYNNEI. The CDR3 has 15 residues. Deletions cut 6 bases from V and 2 bases from J, with 16 bases between.